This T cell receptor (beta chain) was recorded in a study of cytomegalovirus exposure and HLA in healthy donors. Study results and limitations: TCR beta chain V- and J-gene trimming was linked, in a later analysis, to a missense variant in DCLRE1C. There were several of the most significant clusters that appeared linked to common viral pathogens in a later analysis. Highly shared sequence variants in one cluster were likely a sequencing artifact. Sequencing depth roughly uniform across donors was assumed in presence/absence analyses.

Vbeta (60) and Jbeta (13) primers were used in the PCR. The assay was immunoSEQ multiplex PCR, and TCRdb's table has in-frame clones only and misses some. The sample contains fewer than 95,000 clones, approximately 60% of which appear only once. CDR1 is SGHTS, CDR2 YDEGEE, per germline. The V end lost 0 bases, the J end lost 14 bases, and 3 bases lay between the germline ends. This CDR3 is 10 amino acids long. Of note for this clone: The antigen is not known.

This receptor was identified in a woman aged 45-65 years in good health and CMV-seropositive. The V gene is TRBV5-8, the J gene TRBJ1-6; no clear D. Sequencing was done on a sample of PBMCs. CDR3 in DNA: TGTGCCAGCAGCTTGGTAACCCTCCACTTT. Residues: CASSLVTLHF.